These T cell receptor beta chains were read from a single sample in a study of shared clonotypes between healthy human individuals. Here immunoSEQ multiplex PCR was the method, and the copy in TCRdb shows in-frame clones only, minus some. Counted here are about 2.4 million clones, 85% to 95% occurring once; the ten biggest clones make up over 0.12%. Source material: naive CD4+ T cells sorted from blood. Every receptor here comes from a man aged 18 to 29 in good health. Both conserved end residues are part of each CDR3. The order of the fields is clone size, J gene, V gene, D gene, CDR3 protein, CDR3 DNA. D genes are given only for firm matches. Some rows mark clone size as missing; the rest say once, few, many or name a class of expanded clone.

clone_size: once; j_call: TRBJ1-3; v_call: TRBV6-6; d_call: -; cdr3_aa: CASSYVTGNTIYF; cdr3_nt: TGTGCCAGCAGTTATGTGACAGGAAACACCATATATTTT
clone_size: -; j_call: TRBJ2-7; v_call: TRBV12-1; d_call: -; cdr3_aa: CASSFTLAGVVAYEQYF; cdr3_nt: TGTGCCAGCAGCTTTACACTAGCGGGAGTGGTTGCCTACGAGCAGTACTTC
clone_size: -; j_call: TRBJ2-7; v_call: TRBV6-5; d_call: TRBD2; cdr3_aa: CASGLAGVEGQYF; cdr3_nt: TGTGCCAGCGGACTAGCGGGAGTAGAGGGGCAGTACTTC
clone_size: once; j_call: TRBJ1-1; v_call: TRBV28; d_call: -; cdr3_aa: CASKNGGGTEAFF; cdr3_nt: TGTGCCAGCAAGAACGGGGGGGGAACTGAAGCTTTCTTT
clone_size: -; j_call: TRBJ2-1; v_call: TRBV5-1; d_call: TRBD1; cdr3_aa: CASSLRTGTGINEQFF; cdr3_nt: TGCGCCAGCAGCTTGAGGACAGGGACAGGCATCAATGAGCAGTTCTTC
clone_size: -; j_call: TRBJ1-4; v_call: TRBV28; d_call: -; cdr3_aa: CASSFRRATNEKLFF; cdr3_nt: TGTGCCAGCAGTTTCAGACGGGCAACTAATGAAAAACTGTTTTTT
clone_size: once; j_call: TRBJ2-7; v_call: TRBV5-5; d_call: -; cdr3_aa: CASSSSGPGYEQYF; cdr3_nt: TGTGCCAGCAGCTCGTCCGGGCCGGGCTACGAGCAGTACTTC
clone_size: -; j_call: TRBJ2-1; v_call: TRBV5-4; d_call: TRBD2; cdr3_aa: CASSPELAGSYNEQFF; cdr3_nt: TGTGCCAGCAGCCCAGAACTAGCGGGCAGCTACAATGAGCAGTTCTTC
clone_size: -; j_call: TRBJ2-3; v_call: TRBV5-1; d_call: TRBD1; cdr3_aa: CASSYGTGGTDTQYF; cdr3_nt: TGCGCCAGCAGTTACGGGACAGGGGGCACAGATACGCAGTATTTT
clone_size: -; j_call: TRBJ1-6; v_call: TRBV18; d_call: -; cdr3_aa: CASSPREGRLRNSPLHF; cdr3_nt: TGTGCCAGCTCACCACGGGAAGGACGACTTAGGAATTCACCCCTCCACTTT
clone_size: few; j_call: TRBJ1-4; v_call: TRBV2; d_call: -; cdr3_aa: CASSGQLGEKLFF; cdr3_nt: TGTGCCAGCAGTGGACAGTTAGGTGAAAAACTGTTTTTT
clone_size: -; j_call: TRBJ2-7; v_call: TRBV5-4; d_call: TRBD1; cdr3_aa: CASSRTGISYEQYF; cdr3_nt: TGTGCCAGCAGCCGGACAGGGATCTCCTACGAGCAGTACTTC
clone_size: -; j_call: TRBJ2-7; v_call: TRBV11-2; d_call: TRBD1; cdr3_aa: CASSWTGLNEQYF; cdr3_nt: TGTGCCAGCAGCTGGACAGGGTTGAACGAGCAGTACTTC
clone_size: -; j_call: TRBJ2-7; v_call: TRBV13; d_call: -; cdr3_aa: CASSAGQSYEQYF; cdr3_nt: TGTGCCAGCAGCGCCGGACAGTCCTACGAGCAGTACTTC
clone_size: few; j_call: TRBJ1-6; v_call: TRBV19; d_call: -; cdr3_aa: CASSNPGLSSQSPLHF; cdr3_nt: TGTGCCAGTAGTAACCCAGGCCTCTCATCTCAATCACCCCTCCACTTT
clone_size: -; j_call: TRBJ2-3; v_call: TRBV6-5; d_call: TRBD1; cdr3_aa: CASRRQGNTDTQYF; cdr3_nt: TGTGCCAGCAGACGACAGGGGAACACAGATACGCAGTATTTT
clone_size: once; j_call: TRBJ2-3; v_call: TRBV7-2; d_call: TRBD2; cdr3_aa: CASSPTAGGAQYF; cdr3_nt: TGTGCCAGCAGCCCCACAGCGGGAGGGGCGCAGTATTTT
clone_size: -; j_call: TRBJ2-3; v_call: TRBV2; d_call: -; cdr3_aa: CASSETRAPDTQYF; cdr3_nt: TGTGCCAGCAGTGAAACGAGGGCCCCAGATACGCAGTATTTT
clone_size: -; j_call: TRBJ2-7; v_call: TRBV18; d_call: -; cdr3_aa: CASSPPTGGDVYEQYF; cdr3_nt: TGTGCCAGCTCACCACCAACCGGAGGGGATGTGTACGAGCAGTACTTC
clone_size: few; j_call: TRBJ2-3; v_call: TRBV23-1; d_call: -; cdr3_aa: CASSQPVGPVSTDTQYF; cdr3_nt: TGCGCCAGCAGTCAGCCCGTGGGGCCGGTGAGCACAGATACGCAGTATTTT
clone_size: once; j_call: TRBJ2-3; v_call: TRBV19; d_call: -; cdr3_aa: CASKGVTRGTDTQYF; cdr3_nt: TGTGCCAGTAAGGGGGTAACTAGGGGCACAGATACGCAGTATTTT
clone_size: -; j_call: TRBJ2-7; v_call: TRBV6-5; d_call: -; cdr3_aa: CASSYQRASYEQYF; cdr3_nt: TGTGCCAGCAGTTACCAAAGGGCGTCCTACGAGCAGTACTTC
clone_size: -; j_call: TRBJ1-4; v_call: TRBV30; d_call: TRBD1; cdr3_aa: CAWRPTGATNEKLFF; cdr3_nt: TGTGCCTGGAGGCCGACAGGGGCAACTAATGAAAAACTGTTTTTT
clone_size: -; j_call: TRBJ1-2; v_call: TRBV30; d_call: -; cdr3_aa: CACMLGYGYTF; cdr3_nt: TGTGCCTGTATGTTAGGGTATGGCTACACCTTC
clone_size: -; j_call: TRBJ2-3; v_call: TRBV6-1; d_call: -; cdr3_aa: CASSRAETSDTQYF; cdr3_nt: TGTGCCAGCAGTAGAGCGGAGACCTCAGATACGCAGTATTTT
clone_size: once; j_call: TRBJ1-3; v_call: TRBV28; d_call: TRBD1; cdr3_aa: CASSSQGVAGNTIYF; cdr3_nt: TGTGCCAGCAGTTCACAGGGGGTAGCTGGAAACACCATATATTTT
clone_size: -; j_call: TRBJ1-1; v_call: TRBV29-1; d_call: TRBD1; cdr3_aa: CSCNRDSLNTEAFF; cdr3_nt: TGCAGCTGTAACCGGGACAGCCTGAACACTGAAGCTTTCTTT
clone_size: -; j_call: TRBJ2-5; v_call: TRBV6-1; d_call: TRBD1; cdr3_aa: CASSEAHSTGGAETQYF; cdr3_nt: TGTGCCAGCAGTGAAGCTCACTCGACAGGGGGCGCAGAGACCCAGTACTTC
clone_size: -; j_call: TRBJ2-2; v_call: TRBV2; d_call: -; cdr3_aa: CASSEQKKTGELFF; cdr3_nt: TGTGCCAGCAGTGAACAGAAGAAAACCGGGGAGCTGTTTTTT
clone_size: -; j_call: TRBJ1-2; v_call: TRBV30; d_call: TRBD1; cdr3_aa: CAWSVSPGQGPTNYGYTF; cdr3_nt: TGTGCCTGGAGTGTCTCCCCGGGACAGGGGCCCACTAACTATGGCTACACCTTC
clone_size: once; j_call: TRBJ2-7; v_call: TRBV27; d_call: TRBD1; cdr3_aa: CASSNRDSQRGQYF; cdr3_nt: TGTGCCAGCAGTAACAGGGACAGCCAGAGAGGGCAGTACTTC
clone_size: once; j_call: TRBJ1-5; v_call: TRBV2; d_call: -; cdr3_aa: CASTTGGGPQPQHF; cdr3_nt: TGTGCCAGCACCACCGGGGGGGGCCCTCAGCCCCAGCATTTT
clone_size: once; j_call: TRBJ1-4; v_call: TRBV27; d_call: TRBD1; cdr3_aa: CASSFDRASSEKLFF; cdr3_nt: TGTGCCAGCAGTTTCGACAGGGCTTCTTCGGAAAAACTGTTTTTT
clone_size: -; j_call: TRBJ2-5; v_call: TRBV5-1; d_call: TRBD2; cdr3_aa: CASSLTGTSGIGETQYF; cdr3_nt: TGCGCCAGCAGCTTGACAGGGACTAGCGGGATCGGGGAGACCCAGTACTTC
clone_size: -; j_call: TRBJ2-3; v_call: TRBV5-1; d_call: -; cdr3_aa: CASSSRDGHGYASTDTQYF; cdr3_nt: TGCGCCAGCAGCTCGCGGGACGGACACGGATACGCTAGCACAGATACGCAGTATTTT
clone_size: -; j_call: TRBJ2-7; v_call: TRBV4-3; d_call: TRBD2; cdr3_aa: CASSQDGGRAFHEQYF; cdr3_nt: TGCGCCAGCAGCCAAGACGGCGGGAGGGCCTTTCACGAGCAGTACTTC
clone_size: -; j_call: TRBJ2-1; v_call: TRBV7-3; d_call: -; cdr3_aa: CASSLVGDYNEQFF; cdr3_nt: TGTGCCAGCAGCTTGGTCGGGGATTACAATGAGCAGTTCTTC
clone_size: -; j_call: TRBJ2-1; v_call: TRBV5-6; d_call: TRBD2; cdr3_aa: CASSVLAGAGNEQFF; cdr3_nt: TGTGCCAGCAGCGTCCTAGCGGGGGCGGGCAATGAGCAGTTCTTC
clone_size: -; j_call: TRBJ2-7; v_call: TRBV19; d_call: -; cdr3_aa: CASSPLGVIYEQYF; cdr3_nt: TGTGCCAGTAGTCCCCTCGGAGTCATCTACGAGCAGTACTTC
clone_size: -; j_call: TRBJ1-1; v_call: TRBV10-1; d_call: -; cdr3_aa: CASSESRGPNTEAFF; cdr3_nt: TGCGCCAGCAGTGAGTCGAGAGGACCCAACACTGAAGCTTTCTTT
clone_size: -; j_call: TRBJ2-5; v_call: TRBV5-4; d_call: -; cdr3_aa: CASSLVGSQETQYF; cdr3_nt: TGTGCCAGCAGCTTGGTGGGCAGCCAAGAGACCCAGTACTTC
clone_size: -; j_call: TRBJ2-5; v_call: TRBV18; d_call: TRBD1; cdr3_aa: CASSPRQGAGETQYF; cdr3_nt: TGTGCCAGCTCACCGAGACAGGGGGCAGGGGAGACCCAGTACTTC
clone_size: -; j_call: TRBJ1-3; v_call: TRBV5-1; d_call: -; cdr3_aa: CASSLEASGNTIYF; cdr3_nt: TGCGCCAGCAGCTTGGAGGCCTCTGGAAACACCATATATTTT
clone_size: once; j_call: TRBJ2-7; v_call: TRBV6-5; d_call: -; cdr3_aa: CASSYSSTLGPYEQYF; cdr3_nt: TGTGCCAGCAGTTACTCGTCGACACTAGGTCCCTACGAGCAGTACTTC
clone_size: -; j_call: TRBJ1-4; v_call: TRBV2; d_call: TRBD1; cdr3_aa: CASSIPKGADNEKLFF; cdr3_nt: TGTGCCAGCAGTATCCCTAAGGGGGCCGATAATGAAAAACTGTTTTTT
clone_size: -; j_call: TRBJ1-4; v_call: TRBV7-2; d_call: TRBD1; cdr3_aa: CASSLVQGASNEKLFF; cdr3_nt: TGTGCCAGCAGCTTAGTACAGGGGGCCTCTAATGAAAAACTGTTTTTT
clone_size: -; j_call: TRBJ2-4; v_call: TRBV19; d_call: -; cdr3_aa: CASSEQGTTRNIQYF; cdr3_nt: TGTGCCAGTAGTGAGCAGGGGACTACAAGGAACATTCAGTACTTC
clone_size: -; j_call: TRBJ2-7; v_call: TRBV7-2; d_call: -; cdr3_aa: CASSPGGLSGQYF; cdr3_nt: TGTGCCAGCAGCCCTGGGGGCCTTTCCGGGCAGTACTTC
clone_size: few; j_call: TRBJ1-1; v_call: TRBV5-1; d_call: -; cdr3_aa: CASSPQLMNTEAFF; cdr3_nt: TGCGCCAGCAGCCCGCAGCTCATGAACACTGAAGCTTTCTTT
clone_size: once; j_call: TRBJ2-1; v_call: TRBV6-5; d_call: TRBD1; cdr3_aa: CASSRPATGEQFF; cdr3_nt: TGTGCCAGCAGCCGACCAGCGACAGGGGAGCAGTTCTTC
clone_size: -; j_call: TRBJ2-2; v_call: TRBV5-3; d_call: TRBD1; cdr3_aa: CARPRDRGAGELFF; cdr3_nt: TGTGCCAGGCCCCGGGACAGGGGTGCCGGGGAGCTGTTTTTT